Sequencing of this T cell receptor beta chain was carried out in a study of beta chain features in type 1 diabetes. Study-wide background: Patients were similar to healthy donors in age and gender (as well as in cell yields). Study-wide results and caveats: Shorter templates might be favored by PCR, equally in patients and controls. When Type 1 diabetes patients were examined, their TCRB CDR3s proved moderately but significantly shorter in all four CD4+ subsets.

In all sorted populations, purity surpassed 95%. The table lists this clone with a few counts. Its antigen is as yet unknown. The J segment lost 6 bases and the V segment lost 7 bases, leaving 9 bases of the junction unmatched. CDR3 size: 15 residues. Looked up from germline, CDR1 is LNHDA and CDR2 is SQIVND (reference sequence). Since all of the isolated RNA was reverse transcribed, expressed TCRB transcripts were what got sequenced. TCRdb's copy holds only in-frame clones and misses some; the assay was immunoSEQ multiplex PCR. The repertoire has 120,000 to 150,000 clones, 10% of them found once; the top ten carry under 1.5%.

The sample consisted of naive CD4+ T cells from blood. The sequence was collected from a man between 18 and 35 years old in good health. The genes are TRBV19 and TRBJ2-1; TRBD2 aligns across 10 bases. DNA for the CDR3: TGTGCCAGTACCTTCTTTCTAGCGGGGGTCAATGAGCAGTTCTTC. Its protein is CASTFFLAGVNEQFF.